The text below deals with one T cell receptor beta chain. The sample belongs to a study of blood T cell repertoires in COVID-19. Study background: PBMCs, B-cell-depleted T cells, or T cells provided the cDNA or gDNA that made up the material.

Losses at the gene ends were 4 bases for V and 11 bases for J; bases not matched to a gene: 7. Per the germline V gene, CDR1 is SGDLS and CDR2 is YYNGEE. The CDR3 length is 13 residues. Produced via immunoSEQ multiplex PCR; TCRdb's table is partial and in-frame only. This table has 95,000 to 150,000 clones, around four fifths appearing once. The gene calls are TRBV9 and TRBJ2-1, with 9 bases fitting TRBD1. Sequenced input: peripheral blood. The TCR was taken from a human donor in a cohort sampled during active COVID-19. CDR3 coding DNA: TGTGCCAGCAGCACACGGACAGGGGCAAAGCAGTTCTTC. The encoded protein is CASSTRTGAKQFF. The entire variable domain, with the rest obtained from reference TRBV9 and TRBJ2-1, is as follows: DSGVTQTPKHLITATGQRVTLRCSPRSGDLSVYWYQQSLDQGLQFLIQYYNGEERAKGNILERFSAQQFPDLHSELNLSSLELGDSALYFCASSTRTGAKQFFGPGTRLTVL.